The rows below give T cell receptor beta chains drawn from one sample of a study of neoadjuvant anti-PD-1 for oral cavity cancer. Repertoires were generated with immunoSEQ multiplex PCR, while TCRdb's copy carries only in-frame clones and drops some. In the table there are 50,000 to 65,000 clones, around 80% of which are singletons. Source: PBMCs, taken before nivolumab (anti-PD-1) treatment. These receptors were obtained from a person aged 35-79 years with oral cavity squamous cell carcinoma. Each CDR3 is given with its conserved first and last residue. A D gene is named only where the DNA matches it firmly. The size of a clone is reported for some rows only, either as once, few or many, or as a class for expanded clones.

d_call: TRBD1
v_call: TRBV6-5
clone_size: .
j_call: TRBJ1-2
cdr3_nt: TGTGCCAGCAGCACAGACAGGGGCTATGGCTACACCTTC
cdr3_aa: CASSTDRGYGYTF

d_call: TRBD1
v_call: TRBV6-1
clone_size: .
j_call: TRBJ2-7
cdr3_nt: TGTGCCAGCAGCGCCCGGGACAGGAGCTACGAGCAGTACTTC
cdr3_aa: CASSARDRSYEQYF

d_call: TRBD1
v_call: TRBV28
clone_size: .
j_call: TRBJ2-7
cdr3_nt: TGTGCCAGCAGTCCTACCGGGACAGGGACCTACGAGCAGTACTTC
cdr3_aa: CASSPTGTGTYEQYF

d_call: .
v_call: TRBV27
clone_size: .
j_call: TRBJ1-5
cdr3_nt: TGTGCCAGCAGCTCGTCTTCCAATCAGCCCCAGCATTTT
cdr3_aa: CASSSSSNQPQHF

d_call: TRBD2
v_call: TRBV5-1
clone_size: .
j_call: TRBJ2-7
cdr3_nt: TGCGCCAGCGGCCGACTAGCGGGAGACGAGCAGTACTTC
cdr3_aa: CASGRLAGDEQYF

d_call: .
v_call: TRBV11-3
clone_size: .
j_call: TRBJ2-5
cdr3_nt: TGTGCCAGCAGCTCAGCAGGGGTGAGGGAGACCCAGTACTTC
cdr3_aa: CASSSAGVRETQYF

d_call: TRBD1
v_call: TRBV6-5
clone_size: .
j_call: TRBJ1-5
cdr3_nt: TGTGCCAGCAGTTCAACAGGGGGTCCAGGTCAGCCCCAGCATTTT
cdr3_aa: CASSSTGGPGQPQHF

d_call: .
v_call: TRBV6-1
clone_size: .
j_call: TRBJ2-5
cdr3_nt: TGTGCCAGCAGTGAGGACGTGGTCTCCCAAGAGACCCAGTACTTC
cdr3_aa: CASSEDVVSQETQYF

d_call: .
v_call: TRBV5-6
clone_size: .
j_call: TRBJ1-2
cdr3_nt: TGTGCCAGCAGCTTGGGACGGGTTGCCGCTAACTATGGCTACACCTTC
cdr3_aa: CASSLGRVAANYGYTF

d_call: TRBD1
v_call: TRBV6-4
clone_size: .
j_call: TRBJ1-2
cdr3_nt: TGTGCCAGCAGCGAATCTCACAGGGGGCGCTGGGATGGCTACACCTTC
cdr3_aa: CASSESHRGRWDGYTF

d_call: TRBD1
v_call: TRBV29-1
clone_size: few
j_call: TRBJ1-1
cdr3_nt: TGCAGCGCTGCGACAGGGGAAAACACTGAAGCTTTCTTT
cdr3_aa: CSAATGENTEAFF

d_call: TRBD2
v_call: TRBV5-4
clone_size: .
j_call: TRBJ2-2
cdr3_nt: TGTGCCAGCAGCCCAAGCGGGAGGGATGGGAGCGGGGAGCTGTTTTTT
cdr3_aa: CASSPSGRDGSGELFF

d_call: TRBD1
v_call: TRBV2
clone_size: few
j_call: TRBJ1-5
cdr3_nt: TGTGCCAGCAGCAAGGACAGGGCCCAGCCCCAGCATTTT
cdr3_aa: CASSKDRAQPQHF

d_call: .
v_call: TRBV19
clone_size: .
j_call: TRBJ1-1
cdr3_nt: TGTGCCAGTACCTCCTTTGGGAGTCAACTGAACACTGAAGCTTTCTTT
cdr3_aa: CASTSFGSQLNTEAFF

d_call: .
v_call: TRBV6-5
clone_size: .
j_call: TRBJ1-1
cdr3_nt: TGTGCCAGCAGCTCCTGGGGGGCGGACACTGAAGCTTTCTTT
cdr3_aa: CASSSWGADTEAFF

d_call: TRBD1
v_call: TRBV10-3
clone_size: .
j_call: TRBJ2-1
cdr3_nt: TGTGCCATCAGTGGCTGGGGACAGGACAATGAGCAGTTCTTC
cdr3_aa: CAISGWGQDNEQFF

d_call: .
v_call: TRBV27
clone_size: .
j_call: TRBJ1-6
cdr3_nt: TGTGCCAGCAGTTTAAACGCTTCACCCCTCCACTTT
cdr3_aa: CASSLNASPLHF

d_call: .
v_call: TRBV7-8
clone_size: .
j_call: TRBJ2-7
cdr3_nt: TGTGCCAGCAGGGGCAGCTCCTACGAGCAGTACTTC
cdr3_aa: CASRGSSYEQYF

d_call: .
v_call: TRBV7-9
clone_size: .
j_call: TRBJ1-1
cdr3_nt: TGTGCCAGCAGGCTGACCCTCACTGAAGCTTTCTTT
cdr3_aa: CASRLTLTEAFF

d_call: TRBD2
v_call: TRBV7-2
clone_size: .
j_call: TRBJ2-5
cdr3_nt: TGTGCCAGCAGCTCCATGGAGGGGGCTAGCGGGGTTAAAGAGACCCAGTACTTC
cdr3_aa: CASSSMEGASGVKETQYF

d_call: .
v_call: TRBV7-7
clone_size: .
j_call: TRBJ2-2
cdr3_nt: TGTGCTAGCAGCCGGGGGCGGTCGACCGGGGAGCTGTTTTTT
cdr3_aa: CASSRGRSTGELFF

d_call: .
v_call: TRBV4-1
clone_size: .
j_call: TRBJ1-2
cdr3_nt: TGCGCCAGCAGCCAAGATTCTGGAGGGGTTAACTATGGCTACACCTTC
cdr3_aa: CASSQDSGGVNYGYTF

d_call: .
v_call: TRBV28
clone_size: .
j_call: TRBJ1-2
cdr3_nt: TGTGCCAGCAGGCCCGCACAAGGGTCAAGAAGGGATGGCTACACCTTC
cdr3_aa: CASRPAQGSRRDGYTF

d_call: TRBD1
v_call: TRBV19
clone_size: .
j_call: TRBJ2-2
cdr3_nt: TGTGCCAGTAGGCCCCGGGACAGGTCGAACACCGGGGAGCTGTTTTTT
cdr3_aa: CASRPRDRSNTGELFF

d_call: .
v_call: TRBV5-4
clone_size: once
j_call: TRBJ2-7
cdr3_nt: TGTGCCAGCAGCTTGTACGGTTACGAGCAGTACTTC
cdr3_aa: CASSLYGYEQYF

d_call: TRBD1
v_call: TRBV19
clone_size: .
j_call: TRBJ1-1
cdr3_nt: TGTGCCAGTAGTCATGGGACAGGGCCGAACGAGGCTTTCTTT
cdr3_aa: CASSHGTGPNEAFF

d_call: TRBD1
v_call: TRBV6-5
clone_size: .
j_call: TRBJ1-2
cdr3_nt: TGTGCCAGGGTTGCAGGGGGGAACTATGGCTACACCTTC
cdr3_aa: CARVAGGNYGYTF

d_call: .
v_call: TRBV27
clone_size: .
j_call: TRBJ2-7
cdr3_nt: TGTGCCAGCAGTGATCAGTACGAGCAGTACTTC
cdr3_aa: CASSDQYEQYF

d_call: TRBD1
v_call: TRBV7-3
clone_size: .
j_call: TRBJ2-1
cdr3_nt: TGTGCCAGCAGCTCCCGGACAGGTTACAATGAGCAGTTCTTC
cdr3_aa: CASSSRTGYNEQFF

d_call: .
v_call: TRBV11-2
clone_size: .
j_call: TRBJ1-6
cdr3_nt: TGTGCCAGCAGCTTAAGACAGGCTTATAATTCACCCCTCCACTTT
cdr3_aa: CASSLRQAYNSPLHF

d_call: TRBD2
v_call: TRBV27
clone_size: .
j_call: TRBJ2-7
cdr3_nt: TGTGCCAGCAGTTTCAGCGGGAGGGCCTACGAGCAGTACTTC
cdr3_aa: CASSFSGRAYEQYF